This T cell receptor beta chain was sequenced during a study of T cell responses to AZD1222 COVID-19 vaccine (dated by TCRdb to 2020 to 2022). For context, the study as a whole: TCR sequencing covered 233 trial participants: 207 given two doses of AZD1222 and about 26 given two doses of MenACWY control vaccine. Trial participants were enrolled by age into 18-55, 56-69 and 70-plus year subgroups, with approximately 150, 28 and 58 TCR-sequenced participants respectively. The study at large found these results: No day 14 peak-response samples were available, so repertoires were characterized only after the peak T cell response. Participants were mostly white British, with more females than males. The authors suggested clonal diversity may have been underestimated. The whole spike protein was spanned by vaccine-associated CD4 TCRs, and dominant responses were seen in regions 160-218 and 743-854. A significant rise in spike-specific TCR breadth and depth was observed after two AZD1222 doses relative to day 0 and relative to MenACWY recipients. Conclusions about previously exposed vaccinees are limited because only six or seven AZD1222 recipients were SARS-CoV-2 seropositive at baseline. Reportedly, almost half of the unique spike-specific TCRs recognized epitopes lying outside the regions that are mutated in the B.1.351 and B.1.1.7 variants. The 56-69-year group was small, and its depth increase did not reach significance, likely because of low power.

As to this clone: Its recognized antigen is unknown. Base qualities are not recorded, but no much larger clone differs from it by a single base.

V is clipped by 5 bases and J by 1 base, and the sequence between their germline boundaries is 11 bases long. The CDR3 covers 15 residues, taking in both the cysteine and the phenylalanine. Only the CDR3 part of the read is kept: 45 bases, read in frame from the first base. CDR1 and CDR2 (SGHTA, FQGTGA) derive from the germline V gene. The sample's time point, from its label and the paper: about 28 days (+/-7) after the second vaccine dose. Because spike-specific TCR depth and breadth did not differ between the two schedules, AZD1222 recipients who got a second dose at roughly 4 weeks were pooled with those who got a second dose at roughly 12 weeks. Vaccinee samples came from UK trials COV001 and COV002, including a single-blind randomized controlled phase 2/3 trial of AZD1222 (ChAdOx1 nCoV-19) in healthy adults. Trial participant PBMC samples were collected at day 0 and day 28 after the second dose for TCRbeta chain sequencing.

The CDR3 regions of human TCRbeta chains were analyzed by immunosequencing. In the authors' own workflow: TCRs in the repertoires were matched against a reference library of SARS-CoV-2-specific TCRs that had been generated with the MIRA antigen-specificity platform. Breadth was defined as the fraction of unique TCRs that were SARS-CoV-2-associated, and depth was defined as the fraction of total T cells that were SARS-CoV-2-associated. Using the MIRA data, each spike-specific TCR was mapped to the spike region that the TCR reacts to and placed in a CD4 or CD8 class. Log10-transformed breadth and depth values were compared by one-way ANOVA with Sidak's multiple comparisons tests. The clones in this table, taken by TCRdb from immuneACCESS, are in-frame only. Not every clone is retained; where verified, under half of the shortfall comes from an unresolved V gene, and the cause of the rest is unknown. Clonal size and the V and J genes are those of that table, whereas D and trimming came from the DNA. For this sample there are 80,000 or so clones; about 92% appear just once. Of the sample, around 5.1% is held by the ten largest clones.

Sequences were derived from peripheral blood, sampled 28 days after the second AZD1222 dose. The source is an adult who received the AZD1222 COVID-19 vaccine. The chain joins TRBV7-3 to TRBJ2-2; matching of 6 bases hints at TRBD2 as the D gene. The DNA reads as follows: TGTGCCAGCAGCCCATATAGCGGGAACACCGGGGAGCTGTTTTTT. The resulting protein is CASSPYSGNTGELFF.